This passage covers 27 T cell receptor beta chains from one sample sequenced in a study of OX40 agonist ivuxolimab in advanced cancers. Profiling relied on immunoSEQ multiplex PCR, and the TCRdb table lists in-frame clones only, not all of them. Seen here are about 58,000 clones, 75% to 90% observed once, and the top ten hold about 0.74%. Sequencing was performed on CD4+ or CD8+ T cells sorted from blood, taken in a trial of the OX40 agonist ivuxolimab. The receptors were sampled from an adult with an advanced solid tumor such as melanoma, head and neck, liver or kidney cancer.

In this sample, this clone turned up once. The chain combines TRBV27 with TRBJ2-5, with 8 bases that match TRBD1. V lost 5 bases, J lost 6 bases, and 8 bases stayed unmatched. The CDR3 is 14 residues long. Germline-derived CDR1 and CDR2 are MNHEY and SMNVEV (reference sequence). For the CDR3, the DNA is TGTGCCAGCAGTCCGCAGGGGGCCGGCAAGACCCAGTACTTC. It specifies CASSPQGAGKTQYF.

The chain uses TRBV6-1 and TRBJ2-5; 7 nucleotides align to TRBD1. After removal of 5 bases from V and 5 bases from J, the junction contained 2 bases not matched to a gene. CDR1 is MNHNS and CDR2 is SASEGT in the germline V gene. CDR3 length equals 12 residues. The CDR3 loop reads CASSSQGETQYF. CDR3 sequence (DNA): TGTGCCAGCAGTTCACAGGGGGAGACCCAGTACTTC.

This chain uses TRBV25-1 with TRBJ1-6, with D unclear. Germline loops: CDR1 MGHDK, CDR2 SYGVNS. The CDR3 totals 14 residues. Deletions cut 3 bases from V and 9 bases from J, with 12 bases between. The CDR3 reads CASSDSGVSSPLHF. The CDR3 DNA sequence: TGTGCCAGCAGTGATTCCGGGGTTAGTTCACCCCTCCACTTT.

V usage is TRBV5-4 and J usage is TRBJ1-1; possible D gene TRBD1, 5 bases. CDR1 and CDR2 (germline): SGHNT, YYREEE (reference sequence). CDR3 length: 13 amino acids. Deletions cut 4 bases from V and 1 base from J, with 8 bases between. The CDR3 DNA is TGTGCCAGCAGCATTACAGGGAACACTGAAGCTTTCTTT. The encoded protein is CASSITGNTEAFF.

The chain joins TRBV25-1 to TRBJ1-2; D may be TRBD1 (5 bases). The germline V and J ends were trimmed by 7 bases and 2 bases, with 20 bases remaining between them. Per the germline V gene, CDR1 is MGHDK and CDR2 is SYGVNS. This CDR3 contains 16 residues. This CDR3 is CASNGGPSGANYGYTF. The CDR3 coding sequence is TGTGCCAGCAACGGAGGGCCCTCTGGGGCCAACTATGGCTACACCTTC.

Here the CDR3 DNA reads TGTGCCAGCAGCGGACAGGGGACCGGGGAGCTGTTTTTT. The encoded protein is CASSGQGTGELFF. This chain links TRBV11-2 with TRBJ2-2, with TRBD1 identical over 9 bases. This CDR3 has 13 residues. Trimming removed 5 bases from V and 5 bases from J; junction bases left unmatched: 0. Looked up from germline, CDR1 is SGHAT and CDR2 is FQNNGV.

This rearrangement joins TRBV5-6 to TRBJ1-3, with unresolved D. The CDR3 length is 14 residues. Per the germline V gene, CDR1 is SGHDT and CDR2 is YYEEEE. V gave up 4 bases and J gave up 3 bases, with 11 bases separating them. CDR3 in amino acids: CASSAQVLGNTIYF. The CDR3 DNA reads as TGTGCCAGCAGCGCTCAGGTACTTGGAAACACCATATATTTT.

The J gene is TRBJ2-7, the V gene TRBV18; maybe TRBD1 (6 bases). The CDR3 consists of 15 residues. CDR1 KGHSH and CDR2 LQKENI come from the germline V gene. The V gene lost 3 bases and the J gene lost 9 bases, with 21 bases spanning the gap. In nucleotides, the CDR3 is TGTGCCAGCTCACCTGATCAGGGGCCCCACTTAGTGCAGTACTTC. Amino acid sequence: CASSPDQGPHLVQYF.

The CDR3 loop reads CASSLAGGISDTQYF. The DNA of the CDR3 is TGTGCCAGCAGCTTGGCGGGGGGGATATCAGATACGCAGTATTTT. V is TRBV5-4 and J is TRBJ2-3; 8 bases match TRBD2. CDR3 length equals 15 residues. The V and J ends lost 0 bases and 4 bases, in that order; junction bases with no gene match: 4. Germline V gene lookup returns CDR1 SGHNT and CDR2 YYREEE (reference sequence).

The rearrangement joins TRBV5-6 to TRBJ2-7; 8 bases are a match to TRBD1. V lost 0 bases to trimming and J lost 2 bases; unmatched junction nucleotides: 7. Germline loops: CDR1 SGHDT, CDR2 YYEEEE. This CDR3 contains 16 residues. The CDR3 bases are TGTGCCAGCAGCTTGGGAGGTGGACAGGGAACCTACGAGCAGTACTTC. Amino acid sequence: CASSLGGGQGTYEQYF. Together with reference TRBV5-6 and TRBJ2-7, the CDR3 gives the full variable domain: DAGVTQSPTHLIKTRGQQVTLRCSPKSGHDTVSWYQQALGQGPQFIFQYYEEEERQRGNFPDRFSGHQFPNYSSELNVNALLLGDSALYLCASSLGGGQGTYEQYFGPGTRLTVT.

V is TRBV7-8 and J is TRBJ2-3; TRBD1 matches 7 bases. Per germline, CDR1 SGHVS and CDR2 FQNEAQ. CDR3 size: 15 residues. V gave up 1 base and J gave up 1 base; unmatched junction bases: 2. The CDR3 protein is CASSLEGTGTDTQYF. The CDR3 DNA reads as TGTGCCAGCAGCTTAGAGGGGACAGGCACAGATACGCAGTATTTT.

The CDR3 is CAISESPGRNNSPLHF. The CDR3 DNA reads as TGTGCCATCAGTGAGTCTCCGGGACGCAATAATTCACCCCTCCACTTT. The V gene is TRBV10-3, the J gene TRBJ1-6; D is perhaps TRBD1 (5 bases). The germline gives CDR1 ENHRY, CDR2 SYGVKD. V dropped 0 bases and J dropped 5 bases, with 11 bases sitting between them. The CDR3 length is 16 residues.

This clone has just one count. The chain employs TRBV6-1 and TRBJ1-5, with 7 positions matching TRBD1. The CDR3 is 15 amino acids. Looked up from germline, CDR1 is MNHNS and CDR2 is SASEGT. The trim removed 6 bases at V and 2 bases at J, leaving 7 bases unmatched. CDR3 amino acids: CASRRQGQGNQPQHF. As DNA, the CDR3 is TGTGCCAGCAGAAGACAGGGTCAAGGCAATCAGCCCCAGCATTTT.

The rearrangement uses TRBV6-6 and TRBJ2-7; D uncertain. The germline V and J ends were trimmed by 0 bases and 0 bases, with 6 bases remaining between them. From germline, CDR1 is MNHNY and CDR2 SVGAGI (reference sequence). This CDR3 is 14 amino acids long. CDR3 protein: CASSYSSNSYEQYF. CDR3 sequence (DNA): TGTGCCAGCAGTTACTCGAGTAACTCCTACGAGCAGTACTTC.

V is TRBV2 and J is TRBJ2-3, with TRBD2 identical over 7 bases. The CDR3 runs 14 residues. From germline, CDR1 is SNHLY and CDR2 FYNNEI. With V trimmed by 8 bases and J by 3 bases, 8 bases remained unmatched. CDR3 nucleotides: TGTGCCAGCTGGGGAGCGGGGCAAACAGATACGCAGTATTTT. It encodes CASWGAGQTDTQYF.

The CDR3 reads CASSQGDRGNYEQYF. In nucleotides, the CDR3 is TGCGCCAGCAGCCAAGGGGACAGGGGGAACTACGAGCAGTACTTC. The genes are TRBV4-1 and TRBJ2-7; TRBD1 matches at 11 bases. CDR1 is MGHRA, CDR2 YSYEKL, per germline. The CDR3 runs 15 residues. The trim removed 1 base at V and 3 bases at J, leaving 2 bases unmatched.

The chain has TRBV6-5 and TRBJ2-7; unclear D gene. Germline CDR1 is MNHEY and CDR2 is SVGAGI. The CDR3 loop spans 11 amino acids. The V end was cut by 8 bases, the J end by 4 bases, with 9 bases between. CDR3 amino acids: CASSTSYEQYF. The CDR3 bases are TGTGCCAGCTCTACTTCTTACGAGCAGTACTTC.

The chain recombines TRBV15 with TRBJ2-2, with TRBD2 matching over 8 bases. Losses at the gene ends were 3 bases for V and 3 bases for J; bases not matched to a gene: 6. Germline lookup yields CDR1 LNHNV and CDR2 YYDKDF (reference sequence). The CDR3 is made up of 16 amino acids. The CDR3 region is CATSRRRGADTGELFF. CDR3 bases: TGTGCCACCAGCAGGAGGCGGGGGGCCGACACCGGGGAGCTGTTTTTT.

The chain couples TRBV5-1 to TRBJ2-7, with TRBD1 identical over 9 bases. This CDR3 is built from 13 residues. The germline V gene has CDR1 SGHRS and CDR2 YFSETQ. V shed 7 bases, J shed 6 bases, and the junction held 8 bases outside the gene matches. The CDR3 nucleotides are TGCGCCAGCGGGGGACAGGGTTTCGGCGAGCAGTACTTC. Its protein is CASGGQGFGEQYF.

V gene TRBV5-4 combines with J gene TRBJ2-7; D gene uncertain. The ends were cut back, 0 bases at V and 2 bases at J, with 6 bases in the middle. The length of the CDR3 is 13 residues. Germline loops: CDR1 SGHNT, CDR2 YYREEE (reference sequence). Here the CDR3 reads CASSLDRTYEQYF. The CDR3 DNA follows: TGTGCCAGCAGCTTGGATCGTACCTACGAGCAGTACTTC.

The DNA of the CDR3 is TGTGCCAGCAGCGACCGACAGGGGGGTAGCACAGATACGCAGTATTTT. It is translated as CASSDRQGGSTDTQYF. This sequence joins TRBV9 and TRBJ2-3; TRBD1 matches at 9 bases. This CDR3 contains 16 residues. The germline V gene encodes CDR1 SGDLS and CDR2 YYNGEE. V was pared by 3 bases and J by 0 bases, with 5 bases of the junction left unmatched. Together with reference TRBV9 and TRBJ2-3, the CDR3 gives the full variable domain: DSGVTQTPKHLITATGQRVTLRCSPRSGDLSVYWYQQSLDQGLQFLIQYYNGEERAKGNILERFSAQQFPDLHSELNLSSLELGDSALYFCASSDRQGGSTDTQYFGPGTRLTVL.

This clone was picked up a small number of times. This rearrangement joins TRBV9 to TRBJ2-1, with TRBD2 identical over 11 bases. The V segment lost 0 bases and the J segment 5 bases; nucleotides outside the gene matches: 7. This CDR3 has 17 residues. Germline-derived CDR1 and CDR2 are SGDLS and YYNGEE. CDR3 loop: CASSVAGASGGHNEQFF. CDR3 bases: TGTGCCAGCAGCGTAGCCGGAGCTAGCGGGGGGCACAATGAGCAGTTCTTC. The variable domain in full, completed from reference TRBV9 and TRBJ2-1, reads DSGVTQTPKHLITATGQRVTLRCSPRSGDLSVYWYQQSLDQGLQFLIQYYNGEERAKGNILERFSAQQFPDLHSELNLSSLELGDSALYFCASSVAGASGGHNEQFFGPGTRLTVL.

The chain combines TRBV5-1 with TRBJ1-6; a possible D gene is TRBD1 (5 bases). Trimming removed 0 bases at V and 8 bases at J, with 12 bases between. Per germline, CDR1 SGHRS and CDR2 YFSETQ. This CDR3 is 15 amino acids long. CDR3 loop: CASSLEGGADSPLHF. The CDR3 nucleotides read TGCGCCAGCAGCTTGGAAGGAGGGGCGGATTCACCCCTCCACTTT.

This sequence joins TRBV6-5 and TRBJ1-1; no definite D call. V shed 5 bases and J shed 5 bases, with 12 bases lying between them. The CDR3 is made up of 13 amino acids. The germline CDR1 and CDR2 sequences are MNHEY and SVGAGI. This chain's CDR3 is CASSPVIGTEAFF. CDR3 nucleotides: TGTGCCAGCAGTCCCGTGATAGGAACTGAAGCTTTCTTT.

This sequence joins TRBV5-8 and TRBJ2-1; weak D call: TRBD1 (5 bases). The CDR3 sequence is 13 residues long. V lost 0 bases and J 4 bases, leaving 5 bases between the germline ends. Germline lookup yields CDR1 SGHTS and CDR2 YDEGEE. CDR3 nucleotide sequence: TGTGCCAGCAGCTTGGACAGGTACAATGAGCAGTTCTTC. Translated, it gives CASSLDRYNEQFF.

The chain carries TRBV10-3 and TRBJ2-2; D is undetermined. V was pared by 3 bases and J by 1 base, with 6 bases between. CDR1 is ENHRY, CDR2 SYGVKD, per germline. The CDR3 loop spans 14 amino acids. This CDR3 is CAISDPQNTGELFF. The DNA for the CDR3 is TGTGCCATCAGTGACCCGCAGAACACCGGGGAGCTGTTTTTT.

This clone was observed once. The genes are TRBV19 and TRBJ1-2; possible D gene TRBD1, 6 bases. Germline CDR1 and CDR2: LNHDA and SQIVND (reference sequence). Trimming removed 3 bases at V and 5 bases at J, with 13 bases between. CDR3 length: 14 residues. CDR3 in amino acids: CASSIWTEVYGYTF. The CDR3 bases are TGTGCCAGTAGTATTTGGACAGAGGTGTATGGCTACACCTTC. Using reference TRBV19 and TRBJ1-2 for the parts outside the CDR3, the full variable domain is DGGITQSPKYLFRKEGQNVTLSCEQNLNHDAMYWYRQDPGQGLRLIYYSQIVNDFQKGDIAEGYSVSREKKESFPLTVTSAQKNPTAFYLCASSIWTEVYGYTFGSGTRLTVV.